One sample yielded the 27 T cell receptor beta chains listed below, sequenced in a study of shared clonotypes between healthy human individuals. The table came from immunoSEQ multiplex PCR; TCRdb's copy has only in-frame clones and leaves some out. The sample holds more than 2 million clones, about 95% seen once. As defined, naive CD8 cells were CD45RO-negative and positively selected for CCR7, with terminally differentiated effector memory CD45RA+ cells excluded. Material for sequencing was naive CD8+ T cells sorted from blood. The receptors come from a man between 18 and 35 years old in good health.

The chain combines TRBV7-2 with TRBJ2-3; 7 nucleotides match TRBD2. CDR1 and CDR2 from the germline V gene are SGHTA and FQGNSA. The trim removed 7 bases at V and 4 bases at J, leaving 14 bases unmatched. This CDR3 is built from 16 residues. CDR3: CASTHEGRGRPDTQYF. As DNA, the CDR3 is TGTGCCAGCACCCACGAGGGGAGGGGACGTCCAGATACGCAGTATTTT. Based on the CDR3 plus reference TRBV7-2 and TRBJ2-3, the full variable domain is GAGVSQSPSNKVTEKGKDVELRCDPISGHTALYWYRQSLGQGLEFLIYFQGNSAPDKSGLPSDRFSAERTGGSVSTLTIQRTQQEDSAVYLCASTHEGRGRPDTQYFGPGTRLTVL.

The chain combines TRBV10-2 with TRBJ1-6; D gene unclear. The CDR3 has 18 amino acids. The germline gives CDR1 WSHSY, CDR2 SAAADI. The ends were cut back, 3 bases at V and 2 bases at J, with 17 bases in the middle. The CDR3 DNA reads TGCGCCAGCAGTGACCCTTTAGAGTCCGCGACCTATAATTCACCCCTCCACTTT. Protein product: CASSDPLESATYNSPLHF.

In DNA, the CDR3 is TGTGCCAGCAGCTCCTGGGGACAGGGGAGAGACTATGGCTACACCTTC. Encoded protein: CASSSWGQGRDYGYTF. This rearrangement joins TRBV7-9 to TRBJ1-2; 10 bases map to TRBD1. CDR1 and CDR2 from the germline V gene are SEHNR and FQNEAQ (reference sequence). The trim removed 4 bases at V and 3 bases at J, leaving 8 bases unmatched. The length of the CDR3 is 16 residues. Supplemented by reference TRBV7-9 and TRBJ1-2, the full variable domain reads DTGVSQNPRHKITKRGQNVTFRCDPISEHNRLYWYRQTLGQGPEFLTYFQNEAQLEKSRLLSDRFSAERPKGSFSTLEIQRTEQGDSAMYLCASSSWGQGRDYGYTFGSGTRLTVV.

V gene TRBV27 combines with J gene TRBJ2-2; D is unresolved. The CDR3 is made up of 15 amino acids. V lost 7 bases and J lost 2, with 14 bases in between. Per germline, CDR1 MNHEY and CDR2 SMNVEV (reference sequence). In DNA, the CDR3 is TGTGCCAGCACCCAGGTGGGCGGCAACACCGGGGAGCTGTTTTTT. It specifies CASTQVGGNTGELFF.

The CDR3 nucleotides read TGTGCCAGCAGCCTACACAGGGACTCCTACGAGCAGTACTTC. This codes for CASSLHRDSYEQYF. The V gene is TRBV7-6, the J gene TRBJ2-7, with TRBD1 as a possible D gene (6 bases). The CDR3 contains 14 residues. CDR1 SGHVS and CDR2 FNYEAQ come from the germline V gene. Trimming pared 5 bases from V and 0 bases from J, leaving 11 bases between.

For the CDR3, the DNA is TGTGCCAGCAGCTTAGTAGGAGAGACCTCTGAGACCCAGTACTTC. It yields the protein CASSLVGETSETQYF. The gene calls are TRBV11-2 and TRBJ2-5; D ambiguous. V lost 1 base to trimming and J lost 5 bases, with 14 bases between them. This CDR3 comprises 15 residues. Germline-derived CDR1 and CDR2 are SGHAT and FQNNGV.

The chain employs TRBV5-6 and TRBJ1-1; TRBD1 might be the D (5 bases). V was trimmed by 4 bases and J by 11 bases, leaving 24 bases between them. The CDR3 consists of 15 residues. Germline V gene lookup returns CDR1 SGHDT and CDR2 YYEEEE. As DNA, the CDR3 is TGTGCCAGCAGCCTTTCCCCGGGACTGAGAACGGATGCTTTCTTT. Its translation is CASSLSPGLRTDAFF.

This clone was observed a few times. The chain combines TRBV6-1 with TRBJ2-7; TRBD1 or TRBD2 may be the D gene (6 bases each). Per germline, CDR1 MNHNS and CDR2 SASEGT. This CDR3 contains 14 residues. Trimming left V 6 bases short and J 0 bases short, with 12 bases between. CDR3 protein: CASRIGGGSYEQYF. In nucleotides, the CDR3 is TGTGCCAGCAGGATCGGGGGCGGCTCCTACGAGCAGTACTTC.

This clone came up a few times. CDR3 residues: CASSYSTGGPYEQYF. CDR3 DNA sequence: TGTGCCAGCAGTTACTCGACAGGGGGACCCTACGAGCAGTACTTC. The rearrangement joins TRBV27 to TRBJ2-7; TRBD1 matches at 9 bases. Per the germline V gene, CDR1 is MNHEY and CDR2 is SMNVEV (reference sequence). V trimming: 4 bases; J trimming: 2 bases; junction bases outside the gene matches: 6. There are 15 residues in the CDR3.

This sequence joins TRBV5-6 and TRBJ2-7, with a weak D call TRBD1 (5 bases). V gave up 0 bases and J gave up 5 bases, with 9 bases separating them. There are 13 residues in the CDR3. Germline assignment: CDR1 SGHDT and CDR2 YYEEEE. CDR3: CASSLGATDEQYF. Here the CDR3 DNA reads TGTGCCAGCAGCTTGGGTGCGACAGACGAGCAGTACTTC. Full variable domain (remainder filled in from reference TRBV5-6 and TRBJ2-7): DAGVTQSPTHLIKTRGQQVTLRCSPKSGHDTVSWYQQALGQGPQFIFQYYEEEERQRGNFPDRFSGHQFPNYSSELNVNALLLGDSALYLCASSLGATDEQYFGPGTRLTVT.

This chain connects TRBV7-9 to TRBJ2-7, with 9 bases fitting TRBD2. The germline V gene has CDR1 SEHNR and CDR2 FQNEAQ (reference sequence). The V segment lost 7 bases and the J segment 0 bases; nucleotides outside the gene matches: 10. The CDR3 is 16 residues long. Here the CDR3 reads CASTQGPTSGSYEQYF. The CDR3 DNA reads as TGTGCCAGCACCCAGGGGCCGACTAGCGGCTCCTACGAGCAGTACTTC.

The chain couples TRBV10-3 to TRBJ2-7, with D hard to call. The CDR3 runs 18 residues. Germline V gene data show CDR1 as ENHRY and CDR2 as SYGVKD. Trimming took off 3 bases at V and 12 bases at J, with 33 bases between the two ends. CDR3 bases: TGTGCCATCAGTGACTCGGCCGCCGGGCCTACCGGGCTTTCAATGGGGTACTTC. It yields the protein CAISDSAAGPTGLSMGYF.

The CDR3 DNA is TGCGCCAGCAGCTTTTTTATGATGGAAGAAAACACTGAAGCTTTCTTT. Translated, it gives CASSFFMMEENTEAFF. This rearrangement joins TRBV5-1 to TRBJ1-1; D is ambiguous. The V end lost 2 bases, the J end lost 2 bases, and 16 bases lay between the germline ends. From germline, CDR1 is SGHRS and CDR2 YFSETQ. CDR3 length: 16 residues.

The chain has TRBV4-1 and TRBJ2-1; D may be TRBD2 (9 bases). The V end lost 0 bases, the J end lost 2 bases, and 14 bases lay between the germline ends. The CDR3 has 17 residues. Germline V gene lookup returns CDR1 MGHRA and CDR2 YSYEKL. The CDR3 DNA sequence: TGCGCCAGCAGCCAAGATAGCGGGGGACAGGCCTACAATGAGCAGTTCTTC. It yields the protein CASSQDSGGQAYNEQFF.

The rearrangement joins TRBV28 to TRBJ1-2; TRBD1 is a possible D gene (5 bases). V shed 4 bases and J shed 4 bases, with 19 bases lying between them. The CDR3 has 16 residues. Germline loops: CDR1 MDHEN, CDR2 SYDVKM. This CDR3 is CASSSPRVSEPYGYTF. Here the CDR3 DNA reads TGTGCCAGCAGTTCTCCCAGGGTCAGTGAGCCCTATGGCTACACCTTC.

The rearrangement uses TRBV6-5 and TRBJ2-1, with a weak D call TRBD1 (8 bases). Germline assignment: CDR1 MNHEY and CDR2 SVGAGI. This CDR3 is built from 15 residues. V gave up 0 bases and J gave up 7 bases, with 13 bases separating them. The CDR3 here is CASSYSDREGNEQFF. The CDR3 nucleotides read TGTGCCAGCAGTTACTCGGACAGGGAGGGGAATGAGCAGTTCTTC.

This chain links TRBV5-6 with TRBJ1-3; D might be TRBD1 (5 bases). Germline V CDR1 and CDR2: SGHDT, YYEEEE. Trimming cost V 4 bases and J 1 base, with 12 bases left between them. This CDR3 spans 15 amino acids. The CDR3 region has the DNA TGTGCCAGCAGCGTACCAGGGTCTTCTGGAAACACCATATATTTT. Translating gives CASSVPGSSGNTIYF.

This rearrangement joins TRBV7-8 to TRBJ2-3, with D perhaps TRBD1 or TRBD2 (6 bases each). CDR3 size: 17 residues. Trimming pared 0 bases from V and 2 bases from J, leaving 15 bases between. Germline V gene sequence: CDR1 SGHVS, CDR2 FQNEAQ. The CDR3 DNA reads as TGTGCCAGCAGCTTAGCGGTGAGGGGGGTTTCCACAGATACGCAGTATTTT. Protein: CASSLAVRGVSTDTQYF. The whole variable domain, remainder taken from reference TRBV7-8 and TRBJ2-3, is GAGVSQSPRYKVAKRGQDVALRCDPISGHVSLFWYQQALGQGPEFLTYFQNEAQLDKSGLPSDRFFAERPEGSVSTLKIQRTQQEDSAVYLCASSLAVRGVSTDTQYFGPGTRLTVL.

CDR3 sequence: CASSPGNTGELFF. CDR3 bases: TGTGCCAGCAGCCCAGGCAACACCGGGGAGCTGTTTTTT. The chain has TRBV5-6 and TRBJ2-2; D is ambiguous. Germline V gene lookup returns CDR1 SGHDT and CDR2 YYEEEE. CDR3 length: 13 amino acids. Between the trimmed V and J ends, which lost 4 bases and 2 bases, there was a span of 6 bases.

The table lists this clone with a few counts. The J gene is TRBJ1-1, the V gene TRBV25-1; no firm D call. The CDR3 runs 15 residues. V lost 0 bases, J lost 2 bases, and 10 bases lay in between. Germline lookup yields CDR1 MGHDK and CDR2 SYGVNS. Here the CDR3 reads CASSEYATVNTEAFF. The DNA of the CDR3 is TGTGCCAGCAGTGAATACGCGACGGTAAACACTGAAGCTTTCTTT.

The CDR3 is CASSYSTDSRYEQYF. CDR3 in DNA: TGTGCCAGCAGTTACTCGACCGATTCAAGGTACGAGCAGTACTTC. The genes are TRBV6-6 and TRBJ2-7; no firm D call. The CDR3 is 15 residues long. V lost 0 bases and J 4 bases, leaving 13 bases between the germline ends. CDR1 is MNHNY and CDR2 is SVGAGI in the germline V gene (reference sequence).

As concerns this clone: Distinct nucleotide sequences in the sample also encode this CDR3. The V gene is TRBV5-4, the J gene TRBJ2-7, with 9 positions matching TRBD1. The CDR3 loop spans 14 amino acids. Losses at the gene ends were 0 bases for V and 4 bases for J; bases not matched to a gene: 2. Germline loops: CDR1 SGHNT, CDR2 YYREEE (reference sequence). The CDR3 coding sequence is TGTGCCAGCAGCTTGGGGGACAGGGTATACGAGCAGTACTTC. Protein product: CASSLGDRVYEQYF.

The V call is TRBV5-6, the J call TRBJ2-1; no clear D. The CDR3 contains 15 residues. In germline, CDR1 is SGHDT, CDR2 YYEEEE. V lost 1 base, J lost 0 bases, and 8 bases lay in between. The CDR3 spells CASSLSQSSYNEQFF. For the CDR3, the DNA is TGTGCCAGCAGCTTGAGTCAGAGCTCCTACAATGAGCAGTTCTTC.

There are a few counts of this clone. Other DNA sequences in the sample encode the same CDR3. The V and J genes are TRBV6-1 and TRBJ1-5; D is unclear. CDR1 MNHNS and CDR2 SASEGT come from the germline V gene. This CDR3 has 12 residues. Trimming pared 3 bases from V and 4 bases from J, leaving 4 bases between. CDR3 sequence: CASSDGNQPQHF. DNA for the CDR3: TGTGCCAGCAGTGACGGTAATCAGCCCCAGCATTTT.

V is TRBV6-1 and J is TRBJ1-5, with 8 nucleotides matching TRBD1. Germline V gives CDR1 MNHNS, CDR2 SASEGT. Trimming removed 6 bases from V and 3 bases from J; junction bases left unmatched: 7. The CDR3 consists of 15 residues. CDR3 coding DNA: TGTGCCAGCAGATACGGACAGGGTCTCAATCAGCCCCAGCATTTT. It codes for CASRYGQGLNQPQHF.

Concerning this clone: It is likely a read error, because the conserved phenylalanine at the end of the CDR3 is missing. This chain joins TRBV4-1 and TRBJ1-2; D not certain. Germline V gene sequence: CDR1 MGHRA, CDR2 YSYEKL. Trimming removed 0 bases from V and 6 bases from J, with 8 bases in between. The CDR3 is made up of 13 amino acids. As DNA, the CDR3 is TGCGCCAGCAGCCAAGAGGTTCTGAATGGCTACACCTTA. Translation gives CASSQEVLNGYTL.

This chain uses TRBV11-1 with TRBJ2-7; D perhaps matches TRBD2 (6 bases). Trimming removed 5 bases at V and 7 bases at J, with 12 bases between. The CDR3 totals 12 residues. CDR1 is SGHAT and CDR2 is FQDESV in the germline V gene (reference sequence). The CDR3 region has the DNA TGTGCCAGCAGCCCCCTCGCGGGGGAGCAGTACTTC. This gives the protein CASSPLAGEQYF.